The rows below give T cell receptor beta chains drawn from one sample of a study of T-cell reconstitution after alpha-beta-depleted transplantation in children. TCRdb reprocessed the PCR reads via MiXCR and lists one record per CDR3 protein. The sample contains around 94,000 distinct CDR3 sequences, approximately 8% of which appear only once. Specimen: PBMCs, collected before TCRalphabeta/CD19-depleted stem cell transplant. Receptors originate from a boy younger than 10 with acute lymphoblastic leukemia, due to receive a stem cell transplant. The CDR3 runs from the conserved cysteine through the conserved F or W. The D gene is left open where the match is weak. Clone size is stated in some rows and not others, as once, few, many or a class when expanded.

D: .
size: few
J: TRBJ2-7
V: TRBV7-2
DNA: TGTGCCAGCAGCTCATCGGGTGCCCGGGACCCCGGCGCCGAGCAGTACTTC
CDR3: CASSSSGARDPGAEQYF

D: .
size: few
J: TRBJ2-5
V: TRBV7-9
DNA: TGTGCCAGCAGCTTAGGGGGCCGGGGGCCCTACCAAGAGACCCAGTACTTC
CDR3: CASSLGGRGPYQETQYF

D: .
size: .
J: TRBJ1-2
V: TRBV9
DNA: TGTGCCAGCAGCCGGGACAATAACTATGGCTACACCTTC
CDR3: CASSRDNNYGYTF

D: TRBD2
size: many
J: TRBJ2-7
V: TRBV5-1
DNA: TGCGCCAGTGCTCGGAGCGGGACCTACGAGCAGTACTTC
CDR3: CASARSGTYEQYF

D: .
size: .
J: TRBJ2-5
V: TRBV6-2/TRBV6-3
DNA: TGTGCCAGCAGTCGCGGGGACCTGAAACAAGAGACCCAGTACTTC
CDR3: CASSRGDLKQETQYF

D: TRBD2
size: many
J: TRBJ2-5
V: TRBV7-9
DNA: TGTGCCAGCAGCTCTGGGACTAGCGGGTTCCTGGAGACCCAGTACTTC
CDR3: CASSSGTSGFLETQYF

D: .
size: many
J: TRBJ2-7
V: TRBV7-9
DNA: TGTGCCAGCACCCCATTGTCCGAGCAGTACTTC
CDR3: CASTPLSEQYF

D: .
size: few
J: TRBJ1-5
V: TRBV10-2
DNA: TGCGCCAGCAGTGAATCTTTGGGTTATAGCAATCAGCCCCAGCATTTT
CDR3: CASSESLGYSNQPQHF

D: TRBD2
size: .
J: TRBJ2-1
V: TRBV6-1
DNA: TGTGCCAGCAGTGGAATAGCGGGGACCCACAATGAGCAGTTCTTC
CDR3: CASSGIAGTHNEQFF

D: TRBD2
size: few
J: TRBJ2-1
V: TRBV2
DNA: TGTGCCAGCACGACTAGCGGGTTAAGCTCCTACAATGAGCAGTTCTTC
CDR3: CASTTSGLSSYNEQFF

D: TRBD1
size: many
J: TRBJ1-1
V: TRBV5-1
DNA: TGCGCCAGCAGCCAGGGGGATCCCATGAACACTGAAGCTTTCTTT
CDR3: CASSQGDPMNTEAFF

D: .
size: many
J: TRBJ2-2
V: TRBV7-2
DNA: TGTGCCAGCAGCTTAGCAGCCACCGGCGGCACCGGGGAGCTGTTTTTT
CDR3: CASSLAATGGTGELFF

D: .
size: few
J: TRBJ1-4
V: TRBV15
DNA: TGTGCCACCAGCAAGTCGGCGAAACCCAATGAAAAACTGTTTTTT
CDR3: CATSKSAKPNEKLFF

D: .
size: few
J: TRBJ1-2
V: TRBV10-3
DNA: TGTGCCATCGGGAAGGGTGGCCAGGGCTCAGACTATGGCTACACCTTC
CDR3: CAIGKGGQGSDYGYTF

D: TRBD2
size: .
J: TRBJ2-1
V: TRBV20-1
DNA: TGCAGTGCTTCCAGCGGGAGCTCCTACAATGAGCAGTTCTTC
CDR3: CSASSGSSYNEQFF

D: .
size: many
J: TRBJ1-1
V: TRBV27
DNA: TGTGCCAGCAGTTCAATACGGTGGGAGGCCAACACTGAAGCTTTCTTT
CDR3: CASSSIRWEANTEAFF

D: TRBD1
size: many
J: TRBJ2-5
V: TRBV5-1
DNA: TGCGCCAGCAGCCGGGACAGGGTGAGAGAGACCCAGTACTTC
CDR3: CASSRDRVRETQYF

D: TRBD2
size: many
J: TRBJ2-1
V: TRBV6-6
DNA: TGTGCCAGCAGTTCACTAGCGGGGGCCCAATACAATGAGCAGTTCTTC
CDR3: CASSSLAGAQYNEQFF

D: TRBD2
size: few
J: TRBJ2-1
V: TRBV6-2/TRBV6-3
DNA: TGTGCCAGCAGTTACTGGGGGGGGTCGAATGAGCAGTTCTTC
CDR3: CASSYWGGSNEQFF

D: .
size: many
J: TRBJ2-5
V: TRBV27
DNA: TGTGCCAGCAGACCGATAGACCAAGAGACCCAGTACTTC
CDR3: CASRPIDQETQYF

D: .
size: .
J: TRBJ1-4
V: TRBV5-1
DNA: TGCGCCAGCAGCTTGTGGGGGACGGCCACTCCGAGGGAACTGTTTTTT
CDR3: CASSLWGTATPRELFF

D: TRBD1
size: few
J: TRBJ2-7
V: TRBV7-8
DNA: TGTGCCAGCAGCTTAGGGGCACTGACAGGGTTCTCCTACGAGCAGTACTTC
CDR3: CASSLGALTGFSYEQYF

D: .
size: many
J: TRBJ2-3
V: TRBV7-9
DNA: TGTGCCAGCAGCTCGACAGGATACACAGATACGCAGTATTTT
CDR3: CASSSTGYTDTQYF

D: .
size: many
J: TRBJ2-7
V: TRBV27
DNA: TGTGCCAGCACCCCGGCGGGATTGGGCGAGCAGTACTTC
CDR3: CASTPAGLGEQYF

D: .
size: few
J: TRBJ2-5
V: TRBV28
DNA: TGTGCCAGCAGCTCGGGACGAAGAGAGACCCAGTACTTC
CDR3: CASSSGRRETQYF

D: .
size: many
J: TRBJ2-3
V: TRBV7-2
DNA: TGTGCCAGCAGCTTAATTAAAGGGTACTCCACAGATACGCAGTATTTT
CDR3: CASSLIKGYSTDTQYF

D: TRBD1
size: .
J: TRBJ2-1
V: TRBV2
DNA: TGTGCCAGCAGTGGAGGGACAGGGGAGTACAATGAGCAGTTCTTC
CDR3: CASSGGTGEYNEQFF

D: .
size: many
J: TRBJ2-1
V: TRBV20-1
DNA: TGCAGTGCTAGAGATTTAGGCCGCCTCGATAATGAGCAGTTCTTC
CDR3: CSARDLGRLDNEQFF

D: TRBD1
size: .
J: TRBJ2-6
V: TRBV5-1
DNA: TGCGCCAGCAGCTTGGAAGGAGACAGGGGGCGTTTTGTATCTGGGGCCAACGTCCTGACTTTC
CDR3: CASSLEGDRGRFVSGANVLTF